The rows below give T cell receptor beta chains drawn from one sample of a study of vaccination and CD4 T cells after COVID-19. TCRdb processed the PCR reads anew with MiXCR; each CDR3 protein has one entry. The table records about 5,500 distinct CDR3 sequences, around 30% of them present only once. These receptors have no identified antigens. This specimen was CD4+ T cells from blood, cultured in vitro, taken after SARS-CoV-2 vaccination. The source is a human donor who had recovered from COVID-19. CDR3s include the opening cysteine and the closing phenylalanine or tryptophan. Each record gives: D gene, J gene, clone size, V gene, CDR3 DNA, CDR3 protein. D genes are given only for firm matches. The size entry is marked missing in some rows and otherwise reads once, few, many or a size class.

>.|TRBJ1-5|.|TRBV6-2/TRBV6-3
TGTGCCATATCAGCGGCCAGGGTGGTCAGCAATCAGCCCCAGCATTTT
CAISAARVVSNQPQHF
>.|TRBJ2-5|medium-sized|TRBV11-3
TGTGCCAGCAGCCTGGGGCGGCGGGAGACCCAGTACTTC
CASSLGRRETQYF
>.|TRBJ2-5|.|TRBV7-2
TGTGCCAGCAGCCTAAGACTAATCTCCGGACAAGAGACCCAGTACTTC
CASSLRLISGQETQYF
>TRBD2|TRBJ2-1|.|TRBV20-1
TGCAGTGCTAGGCCCCTACTAGCGGAGAGCTCCTACAATGAGCAGTTCTTC
CSARPLLAESSYNEQFF
>.|TRBJ1-5|.|TRBV27
TGTGCCAGCAGTTTACCGAACAATAAGGACAACCCCAATCAGCCCCAGCATTTT
CASSLPNNKDNPNQPQHF
>.|TRBJ1-6|medium-sized|TRBV7-9
TGTGCCAGCAGCTTAGGGACTGATAATTCACCCCTCCACTTT
CASSLGTDNSPLHF
>.|TRBJ2-1|.|TRBV12-3/TRBV12-4
TGTGCCAGCAGTTTAAACAATGAGCAGTTCTTC
CASSLNNEQFF
>TRBD1|TRBJ2-2|few|TRBV20-1
TGCAGTGCTAGAGATTGGGACAGGGGCACCGGGGAGCTGTTTTTT
CSARDWDRGTGELFF
>TRBD2|TRBJ2-7|.|TRBV6-5
TGTGCCAGCAGTTATTTGGGGCTAGCGGGAGTACAGCAGTACTTC
CASSYLGLAGVQQYF
>.|TRBJ2-1|.|TRBV6-1
TGTGCCAGCAGCGGAGGGTGGACGAGCTCCTACAATGAGCAGTTCTTC
CASSGGWTSSYNEQFF
>.|TRBJ2-7|.|TRBV28
TGTGCCAGCAGTTTACAGGGGTATCGCTACGAGCAGTACTTC
CASSLQGYRYEQYF
>TRBD2|TRBJ2-1|few|TRBV6-1
TGTGCCAGCAGTGGCCGGGGACTAGCGGACTACAATGAGCAGTTCTTC
CASSGRGLADYNEQFF
>.|TRBJ1-2|.|TRBV6-1
TGTGCCAGCAGTGTTAACAGCAACTATGGCTACACCTTC
CASSVNSNYGYTF
>TRBD1|TRBJ1-6|once|TRBV10-3
TGTGCCATCAGTCGGACAGGAGGAAATTCACCCCTCCACTTT
CAISRTGGNSPLHF
>.|TRBJ2-7|medium-sized|TRBV20-1
TGCAGTGCACCAAACCCACAGGGACGGGCTAGGGAGCAGTACTTC
CSAPNPQGRAREQYF
>.|TRBJ1-1|few|TRBV7-9
TGTGCCAGCAGCTTATGGGGGCTGGACACTGAAGCTTTCTTT
CASSLWGLDTEAFF
>.|TRBJ2-1|few|TRBV20-1
TGCAGTGCCAAAGACAGGTTAAGCAATGAGCAGTTCTTC
CSAKDRLSNEQFF
>.|TRBJ2-2|.|TRBV7-9
TGTGCCAGCAGCAGGGGGGAGACCGGGGAGCTGTTTTTT
CASSRGETGELFF
>.|TRBJ2-7|.|TRBV5-1
TGCGCCAGCAGCTTGGCGCCGAGACTAGACCCCTACGAGCAGTACTTC
CASSLAPRLDPYEQYF